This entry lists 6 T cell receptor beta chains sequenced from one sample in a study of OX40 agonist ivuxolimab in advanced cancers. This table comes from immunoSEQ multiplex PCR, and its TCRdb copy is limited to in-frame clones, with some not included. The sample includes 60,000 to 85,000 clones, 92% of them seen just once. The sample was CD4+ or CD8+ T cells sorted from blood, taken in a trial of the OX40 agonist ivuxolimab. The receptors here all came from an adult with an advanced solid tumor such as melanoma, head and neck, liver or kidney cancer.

Written as DNA, the CDR3 is TGTGCCAGCAGTTTATCCGGCGGGCGGTGGGCTTTCGGCAATGAGCAGTTCTTC. Protein sequence: CASSLSGGRWAFGNEQFF. The V gene is TRBV27, the J gene TRBJ2-1; D may be TRBD2 (5 bases). V was trimmed by 0 bases and J by 6 bases, leaving 21 bases between them. The CDR3 runs to 18 residues. From germline, CDR1 is MNHEY and CDR2 SMNVEV (reference sequence).

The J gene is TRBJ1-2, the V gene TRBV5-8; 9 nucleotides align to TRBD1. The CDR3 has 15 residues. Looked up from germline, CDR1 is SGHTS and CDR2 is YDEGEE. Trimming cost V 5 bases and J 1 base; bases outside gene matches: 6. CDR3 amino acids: CASSRQGGFNYGYTF. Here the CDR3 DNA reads TGTGCCAGCAGTCGACAGGGGGGGTTTAACTATGGCTACACCTTC.

CDR3 protein: CASSLGLANEQFF. In DNA form, the CDR3 reads TGTGCCAGCAGTTTGGGACTAGCCAATGAGCAGTTCTTC. This sequence joins TRBV6-6 and TRBJ2-1; 9 bases are a match to TRBD2. Germline V gene data show CDR1 as MNHNY and CDR2 as SVGAGI (reference sequence). Trimming at V came to 4 bases and at J to 6 bases, leaving 1 base not matched to a gene. The CDR3 totals 13 residues.

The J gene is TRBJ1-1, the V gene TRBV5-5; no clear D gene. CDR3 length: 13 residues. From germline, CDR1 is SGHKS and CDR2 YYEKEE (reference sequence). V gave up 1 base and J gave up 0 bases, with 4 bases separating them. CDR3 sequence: CASSLTLNTEAFF. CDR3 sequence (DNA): TGTGCCAGCAGCTTGACGCTGAACACTGAAGCTTTCTTT.

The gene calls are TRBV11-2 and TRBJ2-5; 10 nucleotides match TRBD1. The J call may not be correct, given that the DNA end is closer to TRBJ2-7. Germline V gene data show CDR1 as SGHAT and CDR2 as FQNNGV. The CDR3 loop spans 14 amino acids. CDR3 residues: CASSHGQGGYEQYF. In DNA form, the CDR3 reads TGTGCCAGCAGCCACGGACAGGGGGGTTACGAGCAGTACTTC.

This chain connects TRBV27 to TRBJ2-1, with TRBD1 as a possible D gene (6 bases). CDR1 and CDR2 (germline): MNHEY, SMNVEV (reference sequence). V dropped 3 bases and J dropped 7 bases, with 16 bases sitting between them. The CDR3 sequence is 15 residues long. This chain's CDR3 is CASSFSNAGDNEQFF. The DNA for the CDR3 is TGTGCCAGCAGTTTCAGTAATGCAGGGGATAATGAGCAGTTCTTC.